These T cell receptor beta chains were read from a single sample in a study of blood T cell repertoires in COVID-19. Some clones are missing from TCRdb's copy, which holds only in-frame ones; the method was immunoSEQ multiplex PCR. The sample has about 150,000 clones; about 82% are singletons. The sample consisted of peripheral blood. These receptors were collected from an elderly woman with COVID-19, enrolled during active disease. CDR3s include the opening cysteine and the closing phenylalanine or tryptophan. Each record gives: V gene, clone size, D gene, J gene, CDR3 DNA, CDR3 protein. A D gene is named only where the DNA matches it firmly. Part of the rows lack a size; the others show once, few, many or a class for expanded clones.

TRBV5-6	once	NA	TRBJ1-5	TGTGCCAGCAGCTTGAGGTGGCAGGGGATCAATCAGCCCCAGCATTTT	CASSLRWQGINQPQHF
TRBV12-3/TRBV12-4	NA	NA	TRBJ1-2	TGTGCCAGCAGTAAGCAGGGCCATGGCTACACCTTC	CASSKQGHGYTF
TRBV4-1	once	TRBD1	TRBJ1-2	TGCGCCAGCAGCCAAGCCCCAGGGGGCAAAATGAGCTACACCTTC	CASSQAPGGKMSYTF
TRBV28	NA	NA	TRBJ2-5	TGTGCCAGCAGTTTGCGGTCGGTGGGGAGGACCCAGTACTTC	CASSLRSVGRTQYF
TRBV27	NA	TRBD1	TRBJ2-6	TGTGCCAGCAGTCGCGGGACAGGGGGGACTGGGGCCAACGTCCTGACTTTC	CASSRGTGGTGANVLTF
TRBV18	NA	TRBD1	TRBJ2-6	TGTGCCAGCTCACCGGGACAGCAGATCTCTGGGGCCAACGTCCTGACTTTC	CASSPGQQISGANVLTF
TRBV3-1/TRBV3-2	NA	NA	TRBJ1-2	TGTGCCAGCAGCCAAGGGGCCGGTGGCTACACCTTC	CASSQGAGGYTF
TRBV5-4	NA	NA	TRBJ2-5	TGTGCCAGCAGCATCACCAGGGGTAGTGAGACCCAGTACTTC	CASSITRGSETQYF
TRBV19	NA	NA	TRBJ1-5	TGTGCCAGTAGTATTGCTTGGTCAGGGTGGGAGGATCAGCCCCAGCATTTT	CASSIAWSGWEDQPQHF
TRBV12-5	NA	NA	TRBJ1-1	TGTGCTAGTGGTGATGCGGGGGCATATGAAGCTTTCTTT	CASGDAGAYEAFF
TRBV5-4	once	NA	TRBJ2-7	TGTGCCAGCAGCTTTGGCCAGGCTTCGTCGGAGCAGTACTTC	CASSFGQASSEQYF
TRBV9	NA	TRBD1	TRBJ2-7	TGTGCCAGCAGCGTAGCCGGGACAGGGGTAGACGAGCAGTACTTC	CASSVAGTGVDEQYF
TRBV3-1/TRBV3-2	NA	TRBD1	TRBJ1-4	TGTGCCAGCAGCCCCCACCGAGACAGGGGGTATCGAAAACTGTTTTTT	CASSPHRDRGYRKLFF
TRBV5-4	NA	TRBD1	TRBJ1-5	TGTGCCAGCAGATGGGGACAGGGGGGTCGCCAGCCCCAGCATTTT	CASRWGQGGRQPQHF
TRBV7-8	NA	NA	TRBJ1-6	TGTGCCAGCAGCGGAACTCTACATAGACTTAATTCACCCCTCCACTTT	CASSGTLHRLNSPLHF
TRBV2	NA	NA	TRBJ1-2	TGTGCCAGCAGTGAAATGGGAGACGGCGGGGCTTATGGCTACACCTTC	CASSEMGDGGAYGYTF
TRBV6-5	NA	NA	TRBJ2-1	TGTGCCAGCAGTCCCACTCCCAGTGGAGGGCAGTTCTTC	CASSPTPSGGQFF
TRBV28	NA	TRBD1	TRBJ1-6	TGTGCCAGCGCAACAGGGGGCAGATCACCCCTCCACTTT	CASATGGRSPLHF
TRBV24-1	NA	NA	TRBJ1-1	TGTGCCACCAGTGATAGGGGGTCCACTGAAGCTTTCTTT	CATSDRGSTEAFF
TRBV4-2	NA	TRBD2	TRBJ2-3	TGTGCCAGCAGTCCCTATGACGGGGGGGATACGCAGTATTTT	CASSPYDGGDTQYF
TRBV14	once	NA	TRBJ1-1	TGTGCCAGCAGCCATGTTCGGAACACTGAAGCTTTCTTT	CASSHVRNTEAFF
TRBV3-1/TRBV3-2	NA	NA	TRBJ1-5	TGTGCCAGCAGCCAAGATCCGTCAGGGGTAGGCAATCAGCCCCAGCATTTT	CASSQDPSGVGNQPQHF
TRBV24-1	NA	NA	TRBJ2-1	TGTGCCACCAGTGACCCTACTAGCCCCTACAATGAGCAGTTCTTC	CATSDPTSPYNEQFF
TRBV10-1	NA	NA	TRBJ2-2	TGCGCCAGCTCCTCTCACTCGAACACCGGGGAGCTGTTTTTT	CASSSHSNTGELFF
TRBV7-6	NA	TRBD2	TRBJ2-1	TGTGCCAGCAGCTTCGGAGGACTAGCTTTTAATGAGCAGTTCTTC	CASSFGGLAFNEQFF
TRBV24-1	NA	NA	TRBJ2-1	TGTGCCACCAGTGACCCCCTCGATGAGCAGTTCTTC	CATSDPLDEQFF
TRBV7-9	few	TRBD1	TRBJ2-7	TGTGCCAGCAGCTTATCCCCTGACAGGGACCACGAGCAGTACTTC	CASSLSPDRDHEQYF
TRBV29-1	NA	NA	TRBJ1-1	TGCAGCGTTGCAACCGGGACGGGGGGCATAAAAGCTTTCTTT	CSVATGTGGIKAFF
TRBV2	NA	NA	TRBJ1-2	TGTGCCAGCGGGGCAGCTCGCTGGAGTAACTATGGCTACACCTTC	CASGAARWSNYGYTF
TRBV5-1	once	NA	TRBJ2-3	TGCGCCAGCAGGTCGGGGGTAGCGGTGTGGGCAGATACGCAGTATTTT	CASRSGVAVWADTQYF
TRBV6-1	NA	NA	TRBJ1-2	TGTGCCAGCAGTGAAAATGGTGGAGGTGGGAACTATGGCTACACCTTC	CASSENGGGGNYGYTF